The 15 T cell receptor beta chains below were found in one sample sequenced in a study of blood T cells in healthy people across ages. Combining a sample-barcoded 5' primer with a J-beta primer mix, a second PCR ran for roughly 7 to 12 cycles. TCRdb reanalysed the 5' RACE reads using MiXCR and keeps one entry per CDR3 protein. The sample yields roughly 800,000 distinct CDR3 sequences, roughly 60% seen once. The specimen sequenced was blood. Receptors originate from a young man in good health.

The V and J genes are TRBV4-1 and TRBJ2-3; no definite D call. The germline CDR1 and CDR2 sequences are MGHRA and YSYEKL. This CDR3 contains 16 residues. Between the trimmed V and J ends, which lost 5 bases and 4 bases, there was a span of 19 bases. This CDR3 is CASSNMDLGGADTQYF. The CDR3 DNA sequence: TGCGCCAGCAGCAATATGGATCTAGGTGGGGCAGATACGCAGTATTTT.

This clonotype was picked up a small number of times. The chain combines TRBV7-2 with TRBJ2-1; D is unresolved. Per germline, CDR1 SGHTA and CDR2 FQGNSA. V lost 2 bases and J 5 bases, leaving 7 bases between the germline ends. The CDR3 spans 13 residues. CDR3 loop: CASSLSVDNEQFF. The DNA for the CDR3 is TGTGCCAGCAGCTTAAGTGTAGACAATGAGCAGTTCTTC.

The CDR3 region has the DNA TGTGCCAGCAGCCTGGGGCTTATATCGGACCGACACCAAGAGACCCAGTACTTC. Its protein is CASSLGLISDRHQETQYF. The J gene is TRBJ2-5, the V gene TRBV7-8, with a weak D call TRBD1 (5 bases). Germline lookup yields CDR1 SGHVS and CDR2 FQNEAQ. Trimming pared 5 bases from V and 0 bases from J, leaving 22 bases between. The CDR3 is 18 residues long.

This clonotype turned up a few times. The chain is built from TRBV27 and TRBJ2-4; D remains unclear. Trimming took 3 bases from V and 13 from J, leaving 19 bases between them. This CDR3 comprises 14 residues. The germline gives CDR1 MNHEY, CDR2 SMNVEV (reference sequence). The CDR3: CASSFIGSQQKQYF. The CDR3 DNA follows: TGTGCCAGCAGTTTCATCGGCAGCCAACAGAAGCAGTACTTC.

The chain links TRBV5-1 to TRBJ1-2, with 7 positions matching TRBD1. Per germline, CDR1 SGHRS and CDR2 YFSETQ. The CDR3 consists of 16 residues. The V gene end was trimmed by 3 bases and the J gene end by 1 base; junction bases not matched to a gene: 9. CDR3 DNA: TGCGCCAGCAGCTCCCCGACGGGACAGATTAACTATGGCTACACCTTC. It encodes CASSSPTGQINYGYTF.

The chain carries TRBV29-1 and TRBJ2-4, with D hard to call. The CDR3 has 14 residues. Germline-derived CDR1 and CDR2 are SQVTM and ANQGSEA. Between the trimmed V and J ends, which lost 3 bases and 6 bases, there was a span of 15 bases. The CDR3 here is CSVEDPLSGNIQYF. CDR3 DNA sequence: TGCAGCGTTGAGGACCCTCTGTCGGGAAACATTCAGTACTTC.

The chain recombines TRBV7-9 with TRBJ2-3; tentatively, D is TRBD1 (5 bases). V shed 5 bases and J shed 1 base, with 13 bases lying between them. The CDR3 covers 15 residues. Looked up from germline, CDR1 is SEHNR and CDR2 is FQNEAQ (reference sequence). This CDR3 is CASSLGQPGTDTQYF. The CDR3 DNA sequence: TGTGCCAGCAGCCTCGGACAACCTGGCACAGATACGCAGTATTTT.

The rearrangement joins TRBV10-3 to TRBJ2-1, with TRBD2 matching 9 bases. V shed 8 bases, J shed 5 bases, and the junction held 10 bases outside the gene matches. The CDR3 totals 15 residues. Germline V gene lookup returns CDR1 ENHRY and CDR2 SYGVKD. CDR3 sequence: CAIAWGGRADNEQFF. CDR3 bases: TGTGCCATCGCCTGGGGCGGGAGGGCCGACAATGAGCAGTTCTTC.

The J gene is TRBJ2-3, the V gene TRBV20-1, with TRBD2 identical over 7 bases. Germline trimming cut 3 bases from V and 2 bases from J; bases unmatched to any gene: 5. This CDR3 is built from 14 residues. Germline V lookup: CDR1 DFQATT, CDR2 SNEGSKA (reference sequence). The CDR3 sequence is CSASGGLNTDTQYF. The CDR3 nucleotides are TGCAGTGCTAGTGGGGGACTAAACACAGATACGCAGTATTTT.

This sequence joins TRBV5-1 and TRBJ1-1; D is possibly TRBD1 (6 bases). V was clipped by 7 bases and J by 7 bases, with 20 bases between them. The CDR3 is made up of 14 amino acids. The V gene's germline CDR1 is SGHRS and CDR2 YFSETQ. In DNA form, the CDR3 reads TGCGCCAGCGCCAAGGGGGGATCGGACCGTGAAGCTTTCTTT. Encoded protein: CASAKGGSDREAFF.

There are a few counts of this clonotype. V usage is TRBV20-1 and J usage is TRBJ2-1; D not resolved. This CDR3 comprises 16 residues. V shed 3 bases and J shed 0 bases, with 15 bases lying between them. From germline, CDR1 is DFQATT and CDR2 SNEGSKA (reference sequence). As DNA, the CDR3 is TGCAGTGCTAGGGTGGGCCCATCCAGCTCCTACAATGAGCAGTTCTTC. It codes for CSARVGPSSSYNEQFF.

J is TRBJ1-1 and V is TRBV2, with a weak D call TRBD1 (6 bases). CDR1 and CDR2 from the germline V gene are SNHLY and FYNNEI. The length of the CDR3 is 16 residues. Trimming took off 6 bases at V and 4 bases at J, with 21 bases between the two ends. For the CDR3, the DNA is TGTGCCAGCAGGGAATCCGGGGGGCAGGGAGTCACTGAAGCTTTCTTT. Translation gives CASRESGGQGVTEAFF.

By sample fraction, this clonotype is large (0.1 to 1%). The chain uses TRBV2 and TRBJ1-4, with D possibly being TRBD1 (6 bases). Germline V gene data show CDR1 as SNHLY and CDR2 as FYNNEI. The CDR3 runs 15 residues. V lost 6 bases and J lost 2, with 13 bases in between. In DNA, the CDR3 is TGTGCCAGCAGCGGCCTGGGGGGCACTAATGAAAAACTGTTTTTT. As protein: CASSGLGGTNEKLFF. Together with reference TRBV2 and TRBJ1-4, the CDR3 gives the full variable domain: EPEVTQTPSHQVTQMGQEVILRCVPISNHLYFYWYRQILGQKVEFLVSFYNNEISEKSEIFDDQFSVERPDGSNFTLKIRSTKLEDSAMYFCASSGLGGTNEKLFFGSGTQLSVL.

V gene TRBV5-1 combines with J gene TRBJ1-1; D is possibly TRBD1 (5 bases). V was cut by 0 bases and J by 4 bases, with 10 bases left in between. The CDR3 has 14 amino acids. The germline CDR1 and CDR2 sequences are SGHRS and YFSETQ. CDR3 sequence reads: CASSLDRSGTEAFF. In DNA form, the CDR3 reads TGCGCCAGCAGCTTGGACAGGTCGGGCACTGAAGCTTTCTTT.

Only a few counts were recorded for this clonotype. The V and J genes are TRBV5-1 and TRBJ1-5; 10 positions agree with TRBD1. V dropped 6 bases and J dropped 5; count of bases not matched to a gene: 2. The germline CDR1 and CDR2 sequences are SGHRS and YFSETQ. The CDR3 length is 13 residues. The CDR3 coding sequence is TGCGCCAGCACGGACAGGGGGGATCAGCCCCAGCATTTT. It is translated as CASTDRGDQPQHF.